Listed below are T cell receptor beta chains from one sample, sequenced in a study of cytomegalovirus exposure and HLA in healthy donors. Some clones are missing from TCRdb's copy, which holds only in-frame ones; the method was immunoSEQ multiplex PCR. The table lists about 190,000 clones, 82% of them singletons. Sequenced sample: PBMCs. The source is a woman younger than 35 in good health and CMV-seronegative. The CDR3 runs from the conserved cysteine through the conserved F or W. D genes are given only for firm matches.

TRBV6-6	TRBJ1-2	.	CASSQVQMIYGYTF
TRBV29-1	TRBJ1-2	.	CSAERGGYGYTF
TRBV5-1	TRBJ1-5	TRBD1	CASSLTGGESQPQHF
TRBV2	TRBJ1-1	TRBD1	CASSDRTGPRIF
TRBV5-1	TRBJ1-4	.	CASSLAGQRNEKLFF
TRBV7-2	TRBJ1-5	.	CASSLVVGDNQPQHF
TRBV29-1	TRBJ2-7	.	CSVGTEMLEQYF
TRBV28	TRBJ2-5	TRBD2	CASSLGTSGRSETQYF
TRBV5-1	TRBJ2-2	TRBD1	CASSLETGETGELFF
TRBV19	TRBJ2-1	.	CASSSWEWDEQFF
TRBV5-1	TRBJ2-7	.	CASSLVRSEQYF
TRBV27	TRBJ2-7	.	CASSLSRGHFSYEQYF
TRBV5-1	TRBJ2-3	.	CASSLWGGEADTQYF
TRBV29-1	TRBJ2-1	TRBD1	CSLPGGYNEQFF
TRBV18	TRBJ1-1	.	CASSPLRGNTEAFF
TRBV6-5	TRBJ2-1	TRBD2	CASRLRAGDYNEQFF
TRBV9	TRBJ1-3	.	CASSVASGENTIYF
TRBV27	TRBJ1-6	.	CASSLSEGVNSPLHF
TRBV6-1	TRBJ2-5	TRBD2	CASSWGLAVQETQYF
TRBV6-4	TRBJ1-2	TRBD1	CASRGTGRDYGYPF
TRBV5-4	TRBJ2-7	.	CASSRQDSYEQYF
TRBV5-4	TRBJ2-2	TRBD2	CASSGSGPGLGGTGELFF